The T cell receptor (beta chain) under discussion was sequenced for a study of OX40 agonist ivuxolimab in advanced cancers. The overall study: Males comprised around 78% of the group, whose mean age was 60 years (range roughly 20 to 85). Three partial responders included one hepatocellular carcinoma patient and two cutaneous melanoma patients. About 40% of patients had received prior checkpoint inhibitor therapy.

As for this clone: Antigen: not known. The junction departs from germline at one end; a sequencing error may be responsible.

TCRdb's table, derived via immunoSEQ multiplex PCR, lists solely in-frame clones and lacks some. In the table there are about 36,000 clones, roughly 80% of which are singletons. Study-wide results and limits: In a subset of nonresponders, normalized T-cell clonal expansion was also low.

The length of the CDR3 is 13 residues. Germline V CDR1 and CDR2: SGHAT, FQNNGV. This chain uses TRBV11-2 with TRBJ2-7, with D possibly TRBD2 on 5 matching bases. The receptor was isolated from an adult with an advanced solid tumor such as melanoma, head and neck, liver or kidney cancer. The sample in question was CD4+ or CD8+ T cells sorted from blood, obtained in a trial of the OX40 agonist ivuxolimab. The CDR3 is CASSLGPGYGQYF. The CDR3 nucleotides are TGTGCCAGCAGCTTAGGCCCGGGGTACGGGCAGTACTTC. The full variable domain, its missing parts supplied by reference TRBV11-2 and TRBJ2-7, is EAGVAQSPRYKIIEKRQSVAFWCNPISGHATLYWYQQILGQGPKLLIQFQNNGVVDDSQLPKDRFSAERLKGVDSTLKIQPAKLEDSAVYLCASSLGPGYGQYFGPGTRLTVT.